A selection of T cell receptor beta chains follows, all from one sample in a study of identifying expanded T cells in peripheral blood. Sequencing used immunoSEQ multiplex PCR; TCRdb keeps in-frame clones, though not all of them. The sample has roughly 96,000 clones; approximately 85% are singletons. The source material was blood. These receptors were taken from a person aged 18 to 75 in good health. The CDR3 runs from the conserved cysteine through the conserved F or W. D genes are given only for firm matches. Clone size is not always given. Where it is, it says once, few, many or a class for expanded clones.

>.|TRBJ1-5|.|TRBV19
TGTGCCAGTAGTCCCCGGACAGTGGGGGCCCGCCATCAGCCCCAGCATTTT
CASSPRTVGARHQPQHF
>once|TRBJ2-1|.|TRBV30
TGTGCCTGGAGTATAAGTGGGAATACGTGGGAGCAGTTCTTC
CAWSISGNTWEQFF
>.|TRBJ1-5|.|TRBV7-9
TGTGCCAGCAGCCCCGGCGGGACTCATCAGCCCCAGCATTTT
CASSPGGTHQPQHF
>.|TRBJ1-1|.|TRBV4-1
TGCGCCAGCAGCCAAGGGGGTGGGGGGTTGAACACTGAAGCTTTCTTT
CASSQGGGGLNTEAFF
>.|TRBJ2-2|TRBD2|TRBV27
TGTGCCAGCAGGCCGACGGGACTAGCGGGAACCGGGGAGCTGTTTTTT
CASRPTGLAGTGELFF
>.|TRBJ2-5|.|TRBV29-1
TGCAGCGTTGACCTCGGCTCTTTGGAGACCCAGTACTTC
CSVDLGSLETQYF
>.|TRBJ1-4|TRBD1|TRBV30
TGTGCCTGGAGTGTACAATTCGAGTGGTTCACAGGGGGCGAGAAAAGAACTAATGAAAAACTGTTTTTT
CAWSVQFEWFTGGEKRTNEKLFF
>.|TRBJ2-2|.|TRBV10-3
TGTGCCACAACCGGGTCGAACACCGGGGAGCTGTTTTTT
CATTGSNTGELFF
>.|TRBJ1-6|.|TRBV30
TGTGCCTGGAGTGTGGGAGGGACCCACTATAATTCACCCCTCCACTTT
CAWSVGGTHYNSPLHF
>.|TRBJ1-4|.|TRBV5-1
TGCGCCAGCAGCCCCCAAACCGGGAATGAAAAACTGTTTTTT
CASSPQTGNEKLFF
>.|TRBJ1-3|.|TRBV12-5
TGTGCTAGTGGTTTTGAACAGGGAGACACCATATATTTT
CASGFEQGDTIYF
>.|TRBJ1-1|TRBD1|TRBV2
TGTGCCAGCAAGACAGGGATGGCCATGAACACTGAAGCTTTCTTT
CASKTGMAMNTEAFF
>.|TRBJ1-4|.|TRBV7-9
TGTGCCAGCAGCTCGGGGGGATTACTTAATGAAAAACTGTTTTTT
CASSSGGLLNEKLFF
>few|TRBJ1-1|.|TRBV28
TGTGCCAGCAGTATACCCCCAGGGAACACTGAAGCTTTCTTT
CASSIPPGNTEAFF
>.|TRBJ2-1|.|TRBV28
TGTGCCAGTCGGGATAGCTCCTACAATGAGCAGTTCTTC
CASRDSSYNEQFF
>.|TRBJ1-3|.|TRBV19
TGTGCCAGTAGTATCGGGGCGCCTGGAAACACCATATATTTT
CASSIGAPGNTIYF
>.|TRBJ2-2|.|TRBV30
TGTGCCTGGATCGCCTCCCTGGGGACCGGGGAGCTGTTTTTT
CAWIASLGTGELFF
>.|TRBJ1-5|.|TRBV19
TGTGCCAGTAGTATTCTCCTGACAGGCGGACAGCCCCAGCATTTT
CASSILLTGGQPQHF
>.|TRBJ2-7|TRBD2|TRBV27
TGTGCCAGCAGTAAAAATCCCCTGGGGGGAGGGCCTATGTACGAGCAGTACTTC
CASSKNPLGGGPMYEQYF
>.|TRBJ2-1|TRBD1|TRBV7-9
TGTGCCAGCAGCTTAGTTATGGGACAGGGTCAGTTCTTC
CASSLVMGQGQFF
>.|TRBJ2-7|.|TRBV27
TGTGCCAGCAGTTCCCGACCCCTACCCCTCTACGAGCAGTACTTC
CASSSRPLPLYEQYF